These 12 T cell receptor beta chains were sequenced from one sample in a study of read filtering for tumor transcriptome and immune sequencing. From roughly 390 ng of RNA, a library with molecular barcoded alpha/delta and beta/gamma adaptors was made. TCRdb reprocessed the reads via MiXCR and lists one record per CDR3 protein. This sample has roughly 130,000 distinct CDR3 sequences, with under 15% found just once. The sample taken for sequencing was a population of CD138-negative cells sorted from bone marrow. All receptors come from a donor aged 40 or older with multiple myeloma.

Concerning this clonotype itself: A much more abundant neighbour one base away suggests this may be a read error. The V and J genes are TRBV29-1 and TRBJ1-1; D uncertain. The CDR3 contains 13 residues. V lost 7 bases, J lost 4 bases, and 16 bases lay in between. Per germline, CDR1 SQVTM and CDR2 ANQGSEA. DNA of the CDR3: TGCAGCGGGCGTCAAGGAGGGAGCACTGAAGCTTTCTTT. It translates to CSGRQGGSTEAFF.

This clonotype was observed at least ten times. This chain links TRBV10-3 with TRBJ2-6, with D hard to call. The CDR3 consists of 16 residues. CDR1 is ENHRY and CDR2 is SYGVKD in the germline V gene. The V end lost 3 bases, the J end lost 0 bases, and 9 bases lay between the germline ends. The CDR3 spells CAISDIGGSGANVLTF. The CDR3 DNA is TGTGCCATCAGTGATATTGGCGGCTCTGGGGCCAACGTCCTGACTTTC.

There are many counts of this clonotype. This chain connects TRBV5-1 to TRBJ1-4; 7 bases are shared with TRBD1. The CDR3 has 15 residues. Germline lookup yields CDR1 SGHRS and CDR2 YFSETQ. V shed 5 bases, J shed 0 bases, and the junction held 4 bases outside the gene matches. The CDR3 reads CASRLTGATNEKLFF. The DNA of the CDR3 is TGCGCCAGCAGACTTACAGGGGCAACTAATGAAAAACTGTTTTTT.

This clonotype appeared many times. The chain recombines TRBV19 with TRBJ2-6; 8 nucleotides agree with TRBD1. The CDR3 has 15 amino acids. V lost 5 bases, J lost 1 base, and 1 base stayed unmatched. Germline values: CDR1 LNHDA, CDR2 SQIVND (reference sequence). CDR3 in DNA: TGTGCCAGTAGTCGACAGGGGTCTGGGGCCAACGTCCTGACTTTC. Protein: CASSRQGSGANVLTF.

This clonotype was counted many times. CDR3 in DNA: TGCAGTGCTAGATTTGCGGGGGTCAGTGGAGATACGCAGTATTTT. Its protein is CSARFAGVSGDTQYF. The chain uses TRBV20-1 and TRBJ2-3; TRBD2 agrees at 7 bases. In germline, CDR1 is DFQATT, CDR2 SNEGSKA (reference sequence). The V and J ends lost 2 bases and 5 bases, in that order; junction bases with no gene match: 10. The CDR3 covers 15 residues.

This chain links TRBV6-2 or TRBV6-3 with TRBJ2-5; tentative D call: TRBD2 (5 bases). The CDR3 covers 13 residues. Trimming left V 11 bases short and J 1 base short, with 14 bases between. The germline V gene has CDR1 MNHEY and CDR2 SVGEGT. CDR3 in amino acids: CACGLGLQETQYF. The CDR3 coding sequence is TGTGCCTGCGGGCTGGGCCTCCAAGAGACCCAGTACTTC.

The chain employs TRBV20-1 and TRBJ2-3; TRBD1 matches 9 bases. Germline CDR1 reads DFQATT; CDR2 reads SNEGSKA (reference sequence). The J segment lost 0 bases and the V segment lost 3 bases, leaving 13 bases of the junction unmatched. The CDR3 runs to 18 residues. The CDR3 spells CSASRTGGGTGSTDTQYF. The CDR3 nucleotides are TGCAGTGCTAGCCGTACAGGGGGCGGCACCGGCAGCACAGATACGCAGTATTTT.

This clonotype was counted many times. V gene TRBV6-5 combines with J gene TRBJ1-1; D uncertain. CDR1 and CDR2 (germline): MNHEY, SVGAGI. CDR3 size: 14 residues. V was cut by 2 bases and J by 4 bases, with 11 bases left in between. CDR3 nucleotides: TGTGCCAGCAGTTACGTTGGCCGGGGCACTGAAGCTTTCTTT. Translated, it gives CASSYVGRGTEAFF.

Ten or more counts support this clonotype. The chain's CDR3 is CASTSQGGGWNTEAFF. Written as DNA, the CDR3 is TGTGCCAGTACCTCCCAAGGGGGGGGTTGGAACACTGAAGCTTTCTTT. The chain carries TRBV19 and TRBJ1-1; weak D call: TRBD1 (6 bases). CDR3 size: 16 residues. Between the trimmed V and J ends, which lost 7 bases and 1 base, there was a span of 19 bases. The germline gives CDR1 LNHDA, CDR2 SQIVND (reference sequence).

This clonotype was seen many times. The gene calls are TRBV28 and TRBJ2-4; D ambiguous. This CDR3 has 16 residues. The ends were cut back, 7 bases at V and 0 bases at J, with 16 bases in the middle. CDR1 is MDHEN and CDR2 is SYDVKM in the germline V gene. CDR3 in amino acids: CASTSTPSLAKNIQYF. The CDR3 DNA sequence: TGTGCCAGCACATCTACTCCTTCCTTAGCCAAAAACATTCAGTACTTC.

A word on this clonotype: This likely stems from a read error, as it lies one base from a far larger clone. The CDR3 bases are TGTGCCAGCAACCTAGCGGGGCCTTGCAATGAGCAGTTCTTC. This gives the protein CASNLAGPCNEQFF. The rearrangement joins TRBV7-9 to TRBJ2-1, with TRBD2 matching over 9 bases. V was pared by 7 bases and J by 6 bases, with 7 bases of the junction left unmatched. Germline CDR1 and CDR2: SEHNR and FQNEAQ (reference sequence). This CDR3 has 14 amino acids.

J is TRBJ2-1 and V is TRBV9, with 9 bases identical to TRBD1. CDR1 is SGDLS, CDR2 YYNGEE, per germline. V lost 0 bases and J lost 3; bases outside the gene matches: 1. This CDR3 has 15 amino acids. CDR3 loop: CASSVEDRGYNEQFF. CDR3 in DNA: TGTGCCAGCAGCGTAGAGGACAGGGGCTACAATGAGCAGTTCTTC. Full variable domain (rest looked up from reference TRBV9 and TRBJ2-1): DSGVTQTPKHLITATGQRVTLRCSPRSGDLSVYWYQQSLDQGLQFLIQYYNGEERAKGNILERFSAQQFPDLHSELNLSSLELGDSALYFCASSVEDRGYNEQFFGPGTRLTVL.